This TCR beta chain was observed in a study of T cells in Graves' hyperthyroidism and ophthalmopathy. Researchers took RNA transcripts and amplified the TCR beta CDR3 regions from them. In the first-round RT-PCR of the TCR CDR3, the HTBI primer set was used. TCRdb ran MiXCR on the multiplex PCR reads and lists one entry per CDR3 protein. The sample contains about 480,000 distinct CDR3 sequences, roughly 23% of which appear only once. V shed 6 bases and J shed 0 bases, with 12 bases lying between them. Per germline, CDR1 MNHNS and CDR2 SASEGT. The CDR3 contains 15 residues. This clonotype was picked up a small number of times.

The chain is built from TRBV6-1 and TRBJ1-5; D unresolved. Sequencing was carried out using blood. The TCR originated in a woman between 70 and 85 years old with Graves' ophthalmopathy. CDR3 sequence: CASRRTDYSNQPQHF. CDR3 in DNA: TGTGCCAGCAGAAGGACGGATTATAGCAATCAGCCCCAGCATTTT.